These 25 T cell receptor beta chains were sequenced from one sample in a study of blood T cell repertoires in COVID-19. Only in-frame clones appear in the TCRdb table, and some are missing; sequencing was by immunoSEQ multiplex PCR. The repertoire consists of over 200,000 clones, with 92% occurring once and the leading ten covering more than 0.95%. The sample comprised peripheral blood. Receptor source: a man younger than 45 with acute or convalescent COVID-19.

CDR3 amino acids: CAISRGTNEKLFF. The CDR3 DNA is TGTGCCATCAGCAGGGGAACTAATGAAAAACTGTTTTTT. The chain has TRBV10-3 and TRBJ1-4, with a possible D match to TRBD1 (6 bases). V was trimmed by 6 bases and J by 1 base, leaving 6 bases between them. The length of the CDR3 is 13 residues. Germline V gene sequence: CDR1 ENHRY, CDR2 SYGVKD.

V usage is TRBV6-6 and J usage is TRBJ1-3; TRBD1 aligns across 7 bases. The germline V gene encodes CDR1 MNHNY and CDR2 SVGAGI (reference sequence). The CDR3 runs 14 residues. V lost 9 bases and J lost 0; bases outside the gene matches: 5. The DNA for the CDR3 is TGTGCCAGTCAGGACAGGACCTCTGGAAACACCATATATTTT. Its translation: CASQDRTSGNTIYF.

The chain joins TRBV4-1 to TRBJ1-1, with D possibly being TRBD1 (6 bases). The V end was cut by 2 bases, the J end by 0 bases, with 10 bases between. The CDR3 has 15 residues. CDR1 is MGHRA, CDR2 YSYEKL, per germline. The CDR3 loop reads CASSQSRGVNTEAFF. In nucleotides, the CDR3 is TGCGCCAGCAGCCAATCCAGGGGAGTGAACACTGAAGCTTTCTTT.

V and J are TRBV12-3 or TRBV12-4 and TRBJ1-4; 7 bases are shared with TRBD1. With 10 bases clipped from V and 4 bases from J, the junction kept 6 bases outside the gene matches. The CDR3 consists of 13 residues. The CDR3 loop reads CAILRDSNEKLFF. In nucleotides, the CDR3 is TGTGCCATCCTCCGGGACAGTAATGAAAAACTGTTTTTT.

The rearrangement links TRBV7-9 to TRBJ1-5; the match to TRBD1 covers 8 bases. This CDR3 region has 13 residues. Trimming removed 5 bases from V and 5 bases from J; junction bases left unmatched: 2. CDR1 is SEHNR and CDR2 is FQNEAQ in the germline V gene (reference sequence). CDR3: CASSATGDQPQHF. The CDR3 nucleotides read TGTGCCAGCAGCGCGACAGGGGATCAGCCCCAGCATTTT.

The CDR3 spells CASSIGVGTGMNQPQHF. DNA for the CDR3: TGTGCCAGTAGTATTGGAGTAGGGACAGGGATGAATCAGCCCCAGCATTTT. The V and J genes are TRBV19 and TRBJ1-5; 9 bases line up with TRBD1. The CDR3 extends over 17 amino acids. V gave up 3 bases and J gave up 4 bases; unmatched junction bases: 10. Looked up from germline, CDR1 is LNHDA and CDR2 is SQIVND (reference sequence).

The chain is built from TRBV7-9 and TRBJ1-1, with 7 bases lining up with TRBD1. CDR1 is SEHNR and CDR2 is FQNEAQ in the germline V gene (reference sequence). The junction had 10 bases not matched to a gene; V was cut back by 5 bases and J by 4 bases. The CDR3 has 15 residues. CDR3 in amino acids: CASSPREGASTEAFF. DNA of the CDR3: TGTGCCAGCAGCCCAAGAGAGGGGGCGAGCACTGAAGCTTTCTTT.

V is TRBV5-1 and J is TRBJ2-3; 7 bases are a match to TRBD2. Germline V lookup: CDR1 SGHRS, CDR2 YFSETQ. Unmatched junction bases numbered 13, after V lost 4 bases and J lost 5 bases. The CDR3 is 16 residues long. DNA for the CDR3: TGCGCCAGCAGCCCCTGGGGCGGGAGTATCTTAGATACGCAGTATTTT. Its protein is CASSPWGGSILDTQYF.

CDR3 DNA: TGCGCCAGCAGACCTCAGACAGGGGGGAACACTGAAGCTTTCTTT. Translating it yields CASRPQTGGNTEAFF. The chain combines TRBV5-1 with TRBJ1-1; 9 positions match TRBD1. There are 15 residues in the CDR3. Germline lookup yields CDR1 SGHRS and CDR2 YFSETQ. With V trimmed by 5 bases and J by 1 base, 6 bases remained unmatched.

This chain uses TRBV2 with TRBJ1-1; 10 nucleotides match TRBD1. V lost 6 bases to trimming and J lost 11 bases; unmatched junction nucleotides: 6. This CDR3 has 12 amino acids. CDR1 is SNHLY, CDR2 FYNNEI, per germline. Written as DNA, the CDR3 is TGTGCCAGCAGGGAGGACAGGGGGAATGCTTTCTTT. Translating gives CASREDRGNAFF.

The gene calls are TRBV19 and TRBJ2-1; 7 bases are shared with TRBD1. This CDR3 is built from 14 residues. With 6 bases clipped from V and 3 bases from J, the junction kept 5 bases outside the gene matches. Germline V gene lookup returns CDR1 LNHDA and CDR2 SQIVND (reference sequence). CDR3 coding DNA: TGTGCCAGTAGCGACAGGGTAATCTACAATGAGCAGTTCTTC. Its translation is CASSDRVIYNEQFF.

The CDR3 protein is CASRKGTGGYEQYF. Here the CDR3 DNA reads TGTGCCAGCCGAAAAGGGACAGGGGGCTACGAGCAGTACTTC. The V and J genes are TRBV28 and TRBJ2-7; 11 bases fit TRBD1. V shed 8 bases, J shed 3 bases, and the junction held 6 bases outside the gene matches. The CDR3 loop spans 14 amino acids. Germline V gene lookup returns CDR1 MDHEN and CDR2 SYDVKM. The full variable domain, with the rest looked up from reference TRBV28 and TRBJ2-7, is DVKVTQSSRYLVKRTGEKVFLECVQDMDHENMFWYRQDPGLGLRLIYFSYDVKMKEKGDIPEGYSVSREKKERFSLILESASTNQTSMYLCASRKGTGGYEQYFGPGTRLTVT.

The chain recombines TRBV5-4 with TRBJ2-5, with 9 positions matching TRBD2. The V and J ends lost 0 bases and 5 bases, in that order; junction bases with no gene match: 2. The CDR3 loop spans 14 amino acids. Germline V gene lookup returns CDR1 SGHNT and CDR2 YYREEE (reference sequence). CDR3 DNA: TGTGCCAGCAGCTTGGGCGGGGGGGATGAGACCCAGTACTTC. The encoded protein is CASSLGGGDETQYF.

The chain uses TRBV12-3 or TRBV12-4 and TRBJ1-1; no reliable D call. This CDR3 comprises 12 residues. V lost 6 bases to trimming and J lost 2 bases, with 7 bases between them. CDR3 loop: CASSRTNTEAFF. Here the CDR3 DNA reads TGTGCCAGCAGCCGAACTAACACTGAAGCTTTCTTT.

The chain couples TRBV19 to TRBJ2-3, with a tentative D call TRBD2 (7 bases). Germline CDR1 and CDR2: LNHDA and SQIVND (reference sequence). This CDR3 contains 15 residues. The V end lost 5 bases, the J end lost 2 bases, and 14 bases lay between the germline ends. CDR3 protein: CASSWGGGFTDTQYF. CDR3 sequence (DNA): TGTGCCAGTAGTTGGGGCGGGGGCTTCACAGATACGCAGTATTTT.

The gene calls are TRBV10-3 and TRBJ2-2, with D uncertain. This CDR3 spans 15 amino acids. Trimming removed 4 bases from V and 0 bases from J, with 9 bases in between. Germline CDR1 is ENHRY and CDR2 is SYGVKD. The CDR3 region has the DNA TGTGCCATCAGTGGATTGCCAGCGAACACCGGGGAGCTGTTTTTT. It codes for CAISGLPANTGELFF.

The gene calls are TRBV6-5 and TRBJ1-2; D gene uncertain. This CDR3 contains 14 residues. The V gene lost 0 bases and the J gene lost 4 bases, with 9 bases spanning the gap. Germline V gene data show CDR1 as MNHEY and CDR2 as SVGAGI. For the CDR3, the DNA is TGTGCCAGCAGTTACTCGCCGAGTAGCTATGGCTACACCTTC. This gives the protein CASSYSPSSYGYTF.

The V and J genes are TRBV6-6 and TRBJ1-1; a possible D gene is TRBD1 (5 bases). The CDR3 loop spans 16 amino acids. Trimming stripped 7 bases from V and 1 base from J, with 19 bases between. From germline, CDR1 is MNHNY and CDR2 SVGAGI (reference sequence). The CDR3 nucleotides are TGTGCCAGCATCGTCATGGGGGGAGGCCCGAACACTGAAGCTTTCTTT. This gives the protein CASIVMGGGPNTEAFF.

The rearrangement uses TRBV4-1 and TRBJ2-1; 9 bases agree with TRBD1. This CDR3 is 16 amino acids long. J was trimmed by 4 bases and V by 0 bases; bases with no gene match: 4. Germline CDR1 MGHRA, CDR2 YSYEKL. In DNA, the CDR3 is TGCGCCAGCAGCCAAGATGCGGACAGGGGATACAATGAGCAGTTCTTC. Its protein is CASSQDADRGYNEQFF.

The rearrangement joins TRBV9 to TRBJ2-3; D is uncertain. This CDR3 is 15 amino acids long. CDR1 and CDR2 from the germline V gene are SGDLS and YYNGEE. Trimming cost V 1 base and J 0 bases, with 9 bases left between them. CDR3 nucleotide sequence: TGTGCCAGCAGCGTATACAGATCAAGCACAGATACGCAGTATTTT. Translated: CASSVYRSSTDTQYF.

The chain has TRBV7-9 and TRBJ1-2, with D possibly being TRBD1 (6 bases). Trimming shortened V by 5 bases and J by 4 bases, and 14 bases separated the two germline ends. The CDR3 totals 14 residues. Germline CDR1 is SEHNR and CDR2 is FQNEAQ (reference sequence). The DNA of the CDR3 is TGTGCCAGCAGCGCTCCCGACAGGTTCTATGGCTACACCTTC. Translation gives CASSAPDRFYGYTF.

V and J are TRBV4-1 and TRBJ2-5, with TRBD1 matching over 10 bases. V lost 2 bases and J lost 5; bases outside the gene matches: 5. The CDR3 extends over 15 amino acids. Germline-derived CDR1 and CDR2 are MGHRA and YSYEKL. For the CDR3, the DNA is TGCGCCAGCAGCCAATATGACAGGGGGCTGGAGACCCAGTACTTC. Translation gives CASSQYDRGLETQYF.

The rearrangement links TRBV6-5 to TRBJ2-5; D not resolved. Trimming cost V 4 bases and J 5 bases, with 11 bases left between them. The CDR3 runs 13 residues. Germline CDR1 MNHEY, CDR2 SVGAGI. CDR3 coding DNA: TGTGCCAGCAGTTCACCCGGGTCGGAGACCCAGTACTTC. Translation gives CASSSPGSETQYF.

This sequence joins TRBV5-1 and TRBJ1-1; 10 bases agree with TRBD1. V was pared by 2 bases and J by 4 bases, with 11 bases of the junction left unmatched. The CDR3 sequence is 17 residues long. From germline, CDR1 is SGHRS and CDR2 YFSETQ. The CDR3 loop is CASSFATGGASVTEAFF. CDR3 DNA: TGCGCCAGCAGCTTCGCGACAGGGGGCGCGTCGGTCACTGAAGCTTTCTTT. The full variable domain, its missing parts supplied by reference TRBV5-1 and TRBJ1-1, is KAGVTQTPRYLIKTRGQQVTLSCSPISGHRSVSWYQQTPGQGLQFLFEYFSETQRNKGNFPGRFSGRQFSNSRSEMNVSTLELGDSALYLCASSFATGGASVTEAFFGQGTRLTVV.

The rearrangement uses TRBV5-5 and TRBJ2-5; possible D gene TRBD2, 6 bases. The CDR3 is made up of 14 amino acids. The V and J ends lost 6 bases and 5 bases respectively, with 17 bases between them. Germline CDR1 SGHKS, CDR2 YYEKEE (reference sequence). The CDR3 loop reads CASTPRPSGETQYF. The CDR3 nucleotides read TGTGCCAGCACCCCGCGACCAAGCGGGGAGACCCAGTACTTC.